This entry describes one T cell receptor (beta chain). The target antigen is unknown. The ends lost 5 bases at V and 8 bases at J; junction bases unmatched: 8. The CDR3 loop spans 14 amino acids. CDR1 is MNHEY and CDR2 is SVGAGI in the germline V gene. This entry is derived from a study of cytomegalovirus exposure and HLA in healthy donors. Study context: An earlier analysis identified 117 million unique TCR beta sequences in 150 million to 200 million T cells. Among several hundred genotyped donors, 65% to 90% fell in the Caucasian-associated ancestry cluster. The study, taken as a whole, reports: As a later analysis showed, several of the most significant clusters appeared to be linked to common viral pathogens. Association of a missense DCLRE1C variant with TCR beta V- and J-gene trimming was reported in a later analysis.

Primers: 60 Vbeta forward and 13 Jbeta reverse. Generated by immunoSEQ multiplex PCR, the TCRdb table keeps only in-frame clones and is missing some. Of about 160,000 clones in the sample, about 84% were seen once. The chain joins TRBV6-5 to TRBJ1-4, with 7 bases identical to TRBD1. The TCR comes from a man over 45 in good health and CMV-seropositive. The sequenced material came from PBMCs. CDR3 sequence (DNA): TGTGCCAGCAGTCCCCGGCAGGGGGGAGAAAAACTGTTTTTT. It yields the protein CASSPRQGGEKLFF.